This TCR beta chain was recovered during a study of blood T cell repertoires in COVID-19. Libraries were prepared by immunoSEQ multiplex PCR; TCRdb keeps only in-frame clonotypes and omits some of them. Of 250,000 to 300,000 clones detected, around 90% appear once; the ten largest clones hold over 2%. Germline CDR1 reads SGHTA; CDR2 reads FQGTGA. This CDR3 spans 20 amino acids. With 4 bases clipped from V and 2 bases from J, the junction kept 20 bases outside the gene matches. Assignment of participants to cohorts was predicated upon participant-reported clinical history. This sequence joins TRBV7-3 and TRBJ2-3, with 8 bases fitting TRBD2. This clonotype originated in a woman between 40 and 55 years old with acute COVID-19. The material sequenced was PBMCs or T cells enriched from blood (not recorded which). CDR3 nucleotides: TGTGCCAGCAGCTCCCCCACAGGGACTCTAGCGGGCCCTCACACAGATACGCAGTATTTT. Amino acids: CASSSPTGTLAGPHTDTQYF.